Shown below are 29 T cell receptor beta chains from a single sample sequenced in a study of T cell changes during pregnancy in multiple sclerosis. Generated by immunoSEQ multiplex PCR, the TCRdb table keeps only in-frame clones and is missing some. This sample has tens of thousands of clones, with 90% to 95% found just once. This material consisted of peripheral blood, taken in the first trimester of pregnancy. The receptors stem from a female donor with multiple sclerosis, enrolled in a pregnancy study.

The V gene is TRBV10-3, the J gene TRBJ1-3; D is undetermined. The CDR3 runs 14 residues. Trimming removed 2 bases from V and 7 bases from J, with 12 bases in between. CDR1 ENHRY and CDR2 SYGVKD come from the germline V gene. CDR3 DNA: TGTGCCATCAGTGAGGGAGGCCTAGGGAACACCATATATTTT. Protein product: CAISEGGLGNTIYF.

Here the CDR3 reads CASSLWTGGADTQYF. In DNA, the CDR3 is TGTGCCAGCAGTTTATGGACAGGGGGCGCAGATACGCAGTATTTT. The V and J genes are TRBV27 and TRBJ2-3; 11 nucleotides agree with TRBD1. Germline V lookup: CDR1 MNHEY, CDR2 SMNVEV (reference sequence). This CDR3 is built from 15 residues. V shed 1 base, J shed 4 bases, and the junction held 1 base outside the gene matches.

This clone was seen a handful of times. The chain uses TRBV9 and TRBJ1-3; no definite D call. Per the germline V gene, CDR1 is SGDLS and CDR2 is YYNGEE. The CDR3 has 14 amino acids. V dropped 4 bases and J dropped 0 bases, with 8 bases sitting between them. CDR3 nucleotide sequence: TGTGCCAGCAGCAACCGGGACTCTGGAAACACCATATATTTT. Protein sequence: CASSNRDSGNTIYF.

V gene TRBV25-1 combines with J gene TRBJ1-6, with 7 bases aligning to TRBD1. This CDR3 is 16 amino acids long. Germline values: CDR1 MGHDK, CDR2 SYGVNS. V lost 6 bases to trimming and J lost 6 bases; unmatched junction nucleotides: 11. The CDR3 region has the DNA TGTGCCAGCAGAGACAGGGCCCTTTCGGTTAATTCACCCCTCCACTTT. Its protein is CASRDRALSVNSPLHF.

The CDR3 protein is CASERGGLNEKLFF. CDR3 nucleotides: TGTGCCAGTGAACGGGGGGGCCTAAATGAAAAACTGTTTTTT. V usage is TRBV19 and J usage is TRBJ1-4, with a weak D call TRBD1 (6 bases). Germline V gene lookup returns CDR1 LNHDA and CDR2 SQIVND (reference sequence). V dropped 8 bases and J dropped 5 bases, with 15 bases sitting between them. The CDR3 totals 14 residues.

The chain joins TRBV14 to TRBJ2-7; TRBD2 might be the D (5 bases). Trimming took 4 bases from V and 5 from J, leaving 12 bases between them. The V gene's germline CDR1 is SGHDN and CDR2 FVKESK. The CDR3 has 13 residues. The CDR3 loop reads CASSRVEANEQYF. In DNA form, the CDR3 reads TGTGCCAGCAGCCGCGTGGAGGCGAACGAGCAGTACTTC.

The rearrangement joins TRBV15 to TRBJ2-1; D gene unclear. The V gene lost 4 bases and the J gene lost 7 bases, with 11 bases spanning the gap. There are 13 residues in the CDR3. Germline loops: CDR1 LNHNV, CDR2 YYDKDF (reference sequence). DNA for the CDR3: TGTGCCACCAGCATATTCCCCGGGAATGAGCAGTTCTTC. This encodes CATSIFPGNEQFF.

V is TRBV12-5 and J is TRBJ1-1, with D unclear. V was cut by 7 bases and J by 7 bases, with 10 bases left in between. Germline V lookup: CDR1 LGHNT, CDR2 FRNRAP. This CDR3 comprises 11 residues. CDR3 nucleotides: TGTGCTAGTGCGCGAGCGGGTGAAGCTTTCTTT. Its protein is CASARAGEAFF.

V is TRBV14 and J is TRBJ2-7; no clear D. Per germline, CDR1 SGHDN and CDR2 FVKESK. The CDR3 has 16 amino acids. Trimming took off 4 bases at V and 0 bases at J, with 16 bases between the two ends. CDR3 sequence: CASSPISGSDSYEQYF. CDR3 in DNA: TGTGCCAGCAGCCCTATATCAGGTTCAGACTCCTACGAGCAGTACTTC.

This chain connects TRBV7-9 to TRBJ2-3, with TRBD2 identical over 8 bases. Trimming at V came to 0 bases and at J to 3 bases, leaving 5 bases not matched to a gene. This CDR3 comprises 16 residues. Germline CDR1 reads SEHNR; CDR2 reads FQNEAQ (reference sequence). The CDR3 spells CASSLARAGGTDTQYF. CDR3 sequence (DNA): TGTGCCAGCAGCTTAGCCCGGGCGGGGGGAACAGATACGCAGTATTTT.

This chain links TRBV18 with TRBJ1-2, with TRBD1 matching over 7 bases. The CDR3 totals 13 residues. Looked up from germline, CDR1 is KGHSH and CDR2 is LQKENI. Germline trimming cut 3 bases from V and 8 bases from J; bases unmatched to any gene: 6. CDR3 DNA: TGTGCCAGCTCACCCAGTGGAGGGGGCGGCTACACCTTC. Protein sequence: CASSPSGGGGYTF.

Turning to this clone: Because it lacks the conserved phenylalanine or tryptophan at the end, this CDR3 is likely a read error. The rearrangement joins TRBV9 to TRBJ2-7, with 9 nucleotides matching TRBD1. The V segment lost 0 bases and the J segment 5 bases; nucleotides outside the gene matches: 12. CDR3 length: 17 residues. Germline lookup yields CDR1 SGDLS and CDR2 YYNGEE. The CDR3 protein is CASSVDGGTGILNEQYL. The CDR3 bases are TGTGCCAGCAGCGTAGATGGAGGGACAGGGATTTTAAACGAGCAGTACCTC.

The chain is built from TRBV18 and TRBJ1-5; TRBD1 matches at 9 bases. CDR1 and CDR2 from the germline V gene are KGHSH and LQKENI. J lost 6 bases, V lost 4 bases, and 7 bases had no gene match. The CDR3 sequence is 15 residues long. The CDR3 coding sequence is TGTGCCAGCTCACAAGCCCGGGACAGGGCTCAGCCCCAGCATTTT. As protein: CASSQARDRAQPQHF.

V usage is TRBV7-3 and J usage is TRBJ1-5; 7 bases match TRBD1. J lost 8 bases, V lost 5 bases, and 6 bases had no gene match. Germline values: CDR1 SGHTA, CDR2 FQGTGA. This CDR3 is 13 amino acids long. The CDR3 protein is CASSQGQKEPQHF. CDR3 in DNA: TGTGCCAGCAGCCAGGGACAGAAGGAGCCCCAGCATTTT.

This chain links TRBV7-2 with TRBJ1-2; no firm D call. Trimming pared 4 bases from V and 3 bases from J, leaving 15 bases between. There are 15 residues in the CDR3. Germline V gives CDR1 SGHTA, CDR2 FQGNSA. CDR3 sequence reads: CASSYAFGQDYGYTF. The DNA of the CDR3 is TGTGCCAGCAGCTACGCCTTTGGGCAGGACTATGGCTACACCTTC.

The chain has TRBV12-5 and TRBJ2-7, with 7 bases lining up with TRBD1. The CDR3 runs 12 residues. Per germline, CDR1 LGHNT and CDR2 FRNRAP. Trimming took 6 bases from V and 5 from J; bases not matched to a gene: 4. The CDR3 protein is CASGPDRDEQYF. The CDR3 region has the DNA TGTGCTAGTGGCCCCGACAGGGACGAGCAGTACTTC.

The rearrangement links TRBV5-6 to TRBJ1-6; no reliable D call. The CDR3 totals 16 residues. The V gene's germline CDR1 is SGHDT and CDR2 YYEEEE. V was shortened by 0 bases and J by 7 bases, with 14 bases between the two germline ends. The CDR3, as DNA: TGTGCCAGCAGCTTGGGTCCGAGCGTCGGGAATTCACCCCTCCACTTT. This gives the protein CASSLGPSVGNSPLHF. Complete variable domain (other parts from reference TRBV5-6 and TRBJ1-6): DAGVTQSPTHLIKTRGQQVTLRCSPKSGHDTVSWYQQALGQGPQFIFQYYEEEERQRGNFPDRFSGHQFPNYSSELNVNALLLGDSALYLCASSLGPSVGNSPLHFGNGTRLTVT.

The rearrangement joins TRBV7-2 to TRBJ1-6; possible D gene TRBD1, 6 bases. CDR1 and CDR2 (germline): SGHTA, FQGNSA. CDR3 size: 13 residues. Between the trimmed V and J ends, which lost 8 bases and 9 bases, there was a span of 14 bases. This chain's CDR3 is CASLLGGSSPLHF. The CDR3 DNA follows: TGTGCCAGCCTGTTAGGGGGAAGTTCACCCCTCCACTTT.

The sample holds one count of this clone. The chain is built from TRBV2 and TRBJ1-1; 7 nucleotides align to TRBD1. The CDR3 is made up of 14 amino acids. Germline V gene sequence: CDR1 SNHLY, CDR2 FYNNEI. V lost 5 bases, J lost 1 base, and 4 bases stayed unmatched. DNA of the CDR3: TGTGCCAGCAGTCCCCGGACAGGGAACACTGAAGCTTTCTTT. Its translation: CASSPRTGNTEAFF.

This chain uses TRBV5-6 with TRBJ1-1; D is ambiguous. V was shortened by 4 bases and J by 4 bases, with 23 bases between the two germline ends. The CDR3 is made up of 17 amino acids. Germline V CDR1 and CDR2: SGHDT, YYEEEE. The DNA for the CDR3 is TGTGCCAGCAGCGTGACGGGCCGTTTAATGGGAGGCACTGAAGCTTTCTTT. Translating gives CASSVTGRLMGGTEAFF.

The gene calls are TRBV12-5 and TRBJ1-1; TRBD1 aligns across 9 bases. V dropped 1 base and J dropped 10; count of bases not matched to a gene: 4. The CDR3 consists of 13 residues. The germline gives CDR1 LGHNT, CDR2 FRNRAP. For the CDR3, the DNA is TGTGCTAGTGGTTTGGCGATGGACAGGGGAGCTTTCTTT. Encoded protein: CASGLAMDRGAFF.

The genes are TRBV9 and TRBJ2-7; no firm D call. The CDR3 spans 15 residues. Trimming took off 3 bases at V and 2 bases at J, with 15 bases between the two ends. The germline gives CDR1 SGDLS, CDR2 YYNGEE. The CDR3 loop is CASSASTGRAYEQYF. The CDR3 coding sequence is TGTGCCAGCAGCGCCTCGACTGGCCGAGCCTACGAGCAGTACTTC.

The chain combines TRBV7-2 with TRBJ2-7, with 7 bases fitting TRBD1. Germline-derived CDR1 and CDR2 are SGHTA and FQGNSA. The CDR3 is 15 amino acids. V lost 0 bases and J lost 2; bases outside the gene matches: 4. The CDR3 is CASSLARDSPYEQYF. The CDR3, as DNA: TGTGCCAGCAGCTTAGCGAGGGACAGCCCCTACGAGCAGTACTTC.

V is TRBV12-5 and J is TRBJ1-1; no clear D gene. Germline loops: CDR1 LGHNT, CDR2 FRNRAP. V lost 1 base, J lost 3 bases, and 12 bases lay in between. The CDR3 covers 15 residues. Here the CDR3 DNA reads TGTGCTAGTGGTTTGGCCCCGCGGGCGGACACTGAAGCTTTCTTT. This sequence encodes CASGLAPRADTEAFF.

The rearrangement links TRBV6-4 to TRBJ2-3; D is undetermined. CDR3 size: 12 residues. V lost 2 bases and J 2 bases, leaving 2 bases between the germline ends. Germline assignment: CDR1 MRHNA and CDR2 SNTAGT. The CDR3 reads CASSDLTDTQYF. The CDR3 bases are TGTGCCAGCAGTGACCTCACAGATACGCAGTATTTT.

This clone was found once. The rearrangement joins TRBV27 to TRBJ2-1; 10 bases map to TRBD2. The CDR3 is 15 residues long. Germline CDR1 reads MNHEY; CDR2 reads SMNVEV (reference sequence). V gave up 5 bases and J gave up 5 bases; unmatched junction bases: 6. The CDR3 nucleotides are TGTGCCAGCAGTACCACAGCGGGGGGGGACAATGAGCAGTTCTTC. Translating it yields CASSTTAGGDNEQFF.

The chain employs TRBV5-4 and TRBJ1-1; D may be TRBD1 (5 bases). Trimming took off 10 bases at V and 0 bases at J, with 13 bases between the two ends. CDR1 is SGHNT and CDR2 is YYREEE in the germline V gene (reference sequence). CDR3 length equals 13 residues. CDR3 in amino acids: CAASGGMNTEAFF. The CDR3 DNA sequence: TGTGCCGCCTCGGGGGGAATGAACACTGAAGCTTTCTTT.

This sequence joins TRBV4-1 and TRBJ2-7, with no clear D. The CDR3 runs 14 residues. Germline loops: CDR1 MGHRA, CDR2 YSYEKL. The ends were cut back, 2 bases at V and 2 bases at J, with 10 bases in the middle. In DNA, the CDR3 is TGCGCCAGCAGCCAACCCCTCCGGGCCTACGAGCAGTACTTC. Its protein is CASSQPLRAYEQYF.

The J gene is TRBJ2-3, the V gene TRBV15; 10 bases map to TRBD2. Germline lookup yields CDR1 LNHNV and CDR2 YYDKDF (reference sequence). This CDR3 is built from 18 residues. V was pared by 1 base and J by 7 bases, with 14 bases of the junction left unmatched. DNA of the CDR3: TGTGCCACCAGCAGAGGATTTCTAGCGGGGGTGTCCCCTAATACGCAGTATTTT. Its protein product is CATSRGFLAGVSPNTQYF.